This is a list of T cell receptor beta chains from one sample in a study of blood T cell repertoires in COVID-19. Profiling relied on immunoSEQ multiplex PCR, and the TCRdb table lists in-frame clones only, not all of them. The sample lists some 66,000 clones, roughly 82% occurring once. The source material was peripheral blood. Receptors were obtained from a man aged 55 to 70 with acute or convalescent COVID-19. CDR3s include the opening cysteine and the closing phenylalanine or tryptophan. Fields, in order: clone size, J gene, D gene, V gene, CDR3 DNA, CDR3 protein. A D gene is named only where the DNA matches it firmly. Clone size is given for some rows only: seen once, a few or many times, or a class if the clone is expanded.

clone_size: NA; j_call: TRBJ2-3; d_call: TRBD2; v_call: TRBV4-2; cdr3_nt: TGTGCCAGCAGCCTCTGGTCCGGGACTAGCGGGGTTGCAGATACGCAGTATTTT; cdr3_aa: CASSLWSGTSGVADTQYF
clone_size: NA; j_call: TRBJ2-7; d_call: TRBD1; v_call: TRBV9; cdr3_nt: TGTGCCAGCAGCCAATCTGGGGGACAGGGGGACGAGCAGTACTTC; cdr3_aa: CASSQSGGQGDEQYF
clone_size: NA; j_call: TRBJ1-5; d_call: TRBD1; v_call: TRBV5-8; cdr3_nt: TGTGCCAGCAGCTCGAGGACAGGGAACGTTCAGCCCCAGCATTTT; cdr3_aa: CASSSRTGNVQPQHF
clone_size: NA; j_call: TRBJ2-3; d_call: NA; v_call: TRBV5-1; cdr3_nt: TGCGCCAACAGAGCGGCCACAGATACGCAGTATTTT; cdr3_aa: CANRAATDTQYF
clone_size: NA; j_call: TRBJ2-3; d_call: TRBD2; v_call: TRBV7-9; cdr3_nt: TGTGCCAGCAGCTACCTAGCGGGGGGGGGCACAGATACGCAGTATTTT; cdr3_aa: CASSYLAGGGTDTQYF
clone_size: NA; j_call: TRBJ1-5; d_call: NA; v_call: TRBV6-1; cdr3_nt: TGTGCCAGCAGTGAAGCAGGGACACGGAATCAGCCCCAGCATTTT; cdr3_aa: CASSEAGTRNQPQHF
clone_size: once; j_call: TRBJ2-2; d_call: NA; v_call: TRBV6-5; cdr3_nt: TGTGCCAGCAGTTACTCGGGTTTGGCAGGGTTGGAGCTGTTTTTT; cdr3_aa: CASSYSGLAGLELFF
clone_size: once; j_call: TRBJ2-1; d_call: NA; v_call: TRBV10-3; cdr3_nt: TGTGCCATCAGTGAGACCCGGGGTGAGCAGTTCTTC; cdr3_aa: CAISETRGEQFF
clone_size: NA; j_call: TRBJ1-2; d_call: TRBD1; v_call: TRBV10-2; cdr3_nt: TGCGCCAGCGGGTTGCAGGGGGCCTTC; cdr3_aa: CASGLQGAF
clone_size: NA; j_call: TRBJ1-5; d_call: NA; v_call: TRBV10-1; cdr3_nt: TGCGCCAGCAGTACGGGTTTGGATCAGCCCCAGCATTTT; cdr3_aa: CASSTGLDQPQHF
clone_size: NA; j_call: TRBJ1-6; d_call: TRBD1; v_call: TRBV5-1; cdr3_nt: TGCGCCAGCAGCTTGCCAGGGGGAGGTAATTCACCCCTCCACTTT; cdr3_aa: CASSLPGGGNSPLHF
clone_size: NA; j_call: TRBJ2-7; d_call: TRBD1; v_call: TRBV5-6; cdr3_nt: TGTGCCAGCACCCGACGGCCCCAGGGGGCCTACGAGCAGTACTTC; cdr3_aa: CASTRRPQGAYEQYF
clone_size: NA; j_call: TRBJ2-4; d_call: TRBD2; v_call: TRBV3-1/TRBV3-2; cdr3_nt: TGTGCCAGCAGCCCGATTCTAGCGGGGGCGTTGGACATTCAGTACTTC; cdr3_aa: CASSPILAGALDIQYF
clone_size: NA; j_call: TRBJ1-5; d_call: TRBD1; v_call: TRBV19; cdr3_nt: TGTGCCTCCTCCGGGACAGGGGATCAGCCCCAGCATTTT; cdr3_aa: CASSGTGDQPQHF
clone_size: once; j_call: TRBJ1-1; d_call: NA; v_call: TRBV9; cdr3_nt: TGTGCCAGCAGCGTAGTGGAGACTGAAGCTTTCTTT; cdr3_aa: CASSVVETEAFF
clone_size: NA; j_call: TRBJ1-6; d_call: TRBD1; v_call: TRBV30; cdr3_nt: TGTGCCTACCGACAGGGAATGATCAGCGACTCTAATTCACCCCTCCACTTT; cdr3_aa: CAYRQGMISDSNSPLHF
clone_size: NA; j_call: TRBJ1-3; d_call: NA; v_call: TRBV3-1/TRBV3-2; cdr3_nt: TGTGCCAGCAGCCAAGTACAAGCGGACACCATATATTTT; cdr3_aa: CASSQVQADTIYF
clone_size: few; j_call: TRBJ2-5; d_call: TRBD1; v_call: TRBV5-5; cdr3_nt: TGTGCCAGCAGCTTACGACAGGGCTTCCAAGAGACCCAGTACTTC; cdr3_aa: CASSLRQGFQETQYF
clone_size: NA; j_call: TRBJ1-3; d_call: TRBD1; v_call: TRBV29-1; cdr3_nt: TGCAGCGTACCCGGGACAGGGGACCACTCTGGAAACACCATATATTTT; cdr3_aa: CSVPGTGDHSGNTIYF
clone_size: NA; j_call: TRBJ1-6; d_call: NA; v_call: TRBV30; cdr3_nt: TGTGCCTGGAGTTCCGGCTCCTATAATTCACCCCTCCACTTT; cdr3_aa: CAWSSGSYNSPLHF
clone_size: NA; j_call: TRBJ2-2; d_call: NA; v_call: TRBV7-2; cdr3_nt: TGTGCCAGCAGCCCACAGATGGACGGGGAGCTGTTTTTT; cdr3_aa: CASSPQMDGELFF
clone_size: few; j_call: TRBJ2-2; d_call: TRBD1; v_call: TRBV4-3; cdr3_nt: TGCGCCAGCAGCCAAGGACAGGGGGTCACCGGGGAGCTGTTTTTT; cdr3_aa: CASSQGQGVTGELFF
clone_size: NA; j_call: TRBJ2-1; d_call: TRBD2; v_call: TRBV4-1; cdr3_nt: TGCGCCAGCAGCCGATCCGGGACTAGCGGGGGGTTCGACAATGAGCAGTTCTTC; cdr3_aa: CASSRSGTSGGFDNEQFF
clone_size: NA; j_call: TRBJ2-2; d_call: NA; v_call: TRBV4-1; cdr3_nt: TGCGCCAGCAGCCAAGAGGTCAGGGGCACCGGGGAGCTGTTTTTT; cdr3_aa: CASSQEVRGTGELFF
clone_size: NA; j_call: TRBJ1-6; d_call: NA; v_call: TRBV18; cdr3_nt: TGTGCCAGCTCACCGAGTGGGCTGGGAACCAGGGTACCCCTCCACTTT; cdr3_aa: CASSPSGLGTRVPLHF
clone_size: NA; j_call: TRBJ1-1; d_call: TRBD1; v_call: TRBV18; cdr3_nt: TGTGCCAGCTCACCGGGACAGAGCATGAACACTGAAGCTTTCTTT; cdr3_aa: CASSPGQSMNTEAFF
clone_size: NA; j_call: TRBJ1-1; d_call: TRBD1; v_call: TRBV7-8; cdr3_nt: TGTGCCAGCAGCTCCGGGACAGGAGGGGAGAACACTGAAGCTTTCTTT; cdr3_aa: CASSSGTGGENTEAFF
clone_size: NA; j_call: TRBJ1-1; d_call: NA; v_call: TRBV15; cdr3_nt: TGTGCCACCAGCAGAGGTACTGCGAGTGACACTGAAGCTTTCTTT; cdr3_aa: CATSRGTASDTEAFF
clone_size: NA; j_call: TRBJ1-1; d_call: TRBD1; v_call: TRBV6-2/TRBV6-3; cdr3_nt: TGTGCCAGCAGTCAGGGGGTCGTGAACACTGAAGCTTTCTTT; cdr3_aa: CASSQGVVNTEAFF
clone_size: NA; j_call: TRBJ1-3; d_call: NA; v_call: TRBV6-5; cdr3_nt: TGTGCCAGCATGGCCAGTCGGGTTGCTGGAAACACCATATATTTT; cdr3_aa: CASMASRVAGNTIYF
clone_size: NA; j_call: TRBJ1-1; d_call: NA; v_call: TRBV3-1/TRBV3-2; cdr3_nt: TGTGCCAGCAGCCAAGGTAGGAACACTGAAGCTTTCTTT; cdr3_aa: CASSQGRNTEAFF
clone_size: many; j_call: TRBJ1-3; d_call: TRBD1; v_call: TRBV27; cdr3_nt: TGTGCCAGCAGTTCCGGGACAGGGAGGGACACCATATATTTT; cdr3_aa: CASSSGTGRDTIYF
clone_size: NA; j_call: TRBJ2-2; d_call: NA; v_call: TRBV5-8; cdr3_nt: TGTGCCAGCAGCTTAGCGATTACGAACACCGGGGAGCTGTTTTTT; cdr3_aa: CASSLAITNTGELFF
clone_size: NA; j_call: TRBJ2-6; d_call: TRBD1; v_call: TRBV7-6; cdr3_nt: TGTGCCAGCAGCTCCCAGGGGGCGTCTGGGGCCAACGTCCTGACTTTC; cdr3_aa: CASSSQGASGANVLTF
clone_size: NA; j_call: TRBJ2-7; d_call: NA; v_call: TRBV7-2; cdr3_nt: TGTGCCAGCAGCTTAGCCGGGTACTACGAGCAGTACTTC; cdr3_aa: CASSLAGYYEQYF
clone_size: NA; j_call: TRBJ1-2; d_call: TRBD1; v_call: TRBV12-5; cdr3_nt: TGTGCTAGTGGTTCGCAGGGACAGGGCGATGGCTACACCTTC; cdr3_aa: CASGSQGQGDGYTF
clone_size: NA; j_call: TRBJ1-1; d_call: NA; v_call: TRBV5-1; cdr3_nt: TGCGCCAGCAGCGAAACAGGTCTGAACACTGAAGCTTTCTTT; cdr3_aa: CASSETGLNTEAFF
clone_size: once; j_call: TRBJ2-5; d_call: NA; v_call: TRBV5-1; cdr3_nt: TGCGCCAGCAGCTTGTATGGGGGGCAAGAGACCCAGTACTTC; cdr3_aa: CASSLYGGQETQYF
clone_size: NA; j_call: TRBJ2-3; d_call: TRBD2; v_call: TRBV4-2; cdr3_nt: TGTGCCAGCAGCCAACCGGGCGGGGGGCGAGATACGCAGTATTTT; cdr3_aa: CASSQPGGGRDTQYF
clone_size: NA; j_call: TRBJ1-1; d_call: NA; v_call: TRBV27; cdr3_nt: TGTGCCAGCTACGATCAGGGTTTCACTGAAGCTTTCTTT; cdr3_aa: CASYDQGFTEAFF
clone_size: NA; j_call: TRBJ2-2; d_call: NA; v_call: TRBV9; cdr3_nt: TGTGCCAGCAGCGTAGGTGTTCTATCCGGGGAGCTGTTTTTT; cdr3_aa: CASSVGVLSGELFF
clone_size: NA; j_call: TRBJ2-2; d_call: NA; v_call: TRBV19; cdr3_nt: TGTGCCAGTAGTGGCCGGGCGGGAACGAGGGCCGGGGAGCTGTTTTTT; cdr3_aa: CASSGRAGTRAGELFF
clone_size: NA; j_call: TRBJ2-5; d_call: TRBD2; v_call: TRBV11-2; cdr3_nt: TGTGCCAGCAGCTTATATAGCGGGGAAGAGACCCAGTACTTC; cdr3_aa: CASSLYSGEETQYF
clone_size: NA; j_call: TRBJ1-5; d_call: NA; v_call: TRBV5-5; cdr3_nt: TGTGCCAGCAGCTTGGGCAGGGACAATCAGCCCCAGCATTTT; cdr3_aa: CASSLGRDNQPQHF
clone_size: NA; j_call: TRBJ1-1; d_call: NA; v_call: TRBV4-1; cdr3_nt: TGCGCCAGCAGCCTAACCCCCGGGGGAGGCGAAGCTTTCTTT; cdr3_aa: CASSLTPGGGEAFF
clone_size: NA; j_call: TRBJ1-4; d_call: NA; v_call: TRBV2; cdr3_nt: TGTGCCAGCAGTGAAGGGTCAAGGGGGGAAAAACTGTTTTTT; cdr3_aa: CASSEGSRGEKLFF
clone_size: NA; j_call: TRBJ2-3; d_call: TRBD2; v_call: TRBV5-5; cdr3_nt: TGTGCCAGCAGCCAAGGACTAGCGGGGGGGTCTGATACGCAGTATTTT; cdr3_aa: CASSQGLAGGSDTQYF
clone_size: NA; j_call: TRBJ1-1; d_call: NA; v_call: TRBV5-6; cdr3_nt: TGTGCCAGCAGCTTCCGGGGCCTTACAGGGAAGACTGAAGCTTTCTTT; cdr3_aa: CASSFRGLTGKTEAFF
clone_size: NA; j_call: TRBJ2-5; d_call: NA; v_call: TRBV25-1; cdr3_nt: TGTGCCAGCAGTCAGAACGACAGGCCTTTACAAGAGACCCAGTACTTC; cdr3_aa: CASSQNDRPLQETQYF
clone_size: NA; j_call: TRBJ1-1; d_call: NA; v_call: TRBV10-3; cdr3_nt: TGTGCCATCAGGGCGGGTGACACTGAAGCTTTCTTT; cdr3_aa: CAIRAGDTEAFF
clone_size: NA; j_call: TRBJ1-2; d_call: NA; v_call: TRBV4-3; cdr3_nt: TGCGCCAGCAGCCAAGATTACCCCGGCGGACTGTGGAGTGGTGGCTACACCTTC; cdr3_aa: CASSQDYPGGLWSGGYTF
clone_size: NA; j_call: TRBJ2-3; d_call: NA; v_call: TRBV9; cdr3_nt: TGTGCCAGCAGCGTGAAAGACAGGCTAGATACGCAGTATTTT; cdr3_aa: CASSVKDRLDTQYF
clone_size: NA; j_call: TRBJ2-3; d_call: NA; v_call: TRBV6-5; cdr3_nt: TGTGCCAGCGAGGAACCGATGCGCCCAGATACGCAGTATTTT; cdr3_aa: CASEEPMRPDTQYF
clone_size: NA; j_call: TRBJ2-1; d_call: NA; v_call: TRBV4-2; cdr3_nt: TGTGCCAGCAGCCAAGATCGACTAGTCTACAATGAGCAGTTCTTC; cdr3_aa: CASSQDRLVYNEQFF
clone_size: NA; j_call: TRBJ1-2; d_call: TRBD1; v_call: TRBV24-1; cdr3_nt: TGTGCCACCAGTGACAAAACAGGGGGCTGGGGCTACACCTTC; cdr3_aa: CATSDKTGGWGYTF
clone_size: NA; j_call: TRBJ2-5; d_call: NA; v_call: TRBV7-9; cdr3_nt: TGTGCCAGCAGCGGGGCCCGACAGTTACAAGAGACCCAGTACTTC; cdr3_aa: CASSGARQLQETQYF
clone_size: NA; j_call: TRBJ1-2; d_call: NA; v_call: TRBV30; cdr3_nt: TGTGCCTGGAGTGCAGGACTCTATGGCTACACCTTC; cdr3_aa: CAWSAGLYGYTF
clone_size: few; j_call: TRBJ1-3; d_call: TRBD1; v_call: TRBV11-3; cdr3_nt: TGTGCCAGCAGCCCGCAGACAGGGCCCGGAAACACCATATATTTT; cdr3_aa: CASSPQTGPGNTIYF